The TCR beta chain described here comes from a study of shared clonotypes between healthy human individuals. Researchers ran the assay at a deep level. Generated by immunoSEQ multiplex PCR, the TCRdb table keeps only in-frame clones and is missing some. The sample shows over a million clones, 95% to 99% of them seen only once. V lost 4 bases and J lost 2, with 8 bases in between. The CDR3 spans 13 residues. CDR1 and CDR2 from the germline V gene are ENHRY and SYGVKD. As to this clone: Other DNA sequences in the same sample also yield this CDR3.

Those who donated were healthy HIV-negative adults, with no recent acute infections or vaccinations reported. Every donor, a Caucasian adult, lived in Nashville, Tennessee. This chain connects TRBV10-3 to TRBJ2-5; D is uncertain. The TCR sequence derives from a young man in good health. Sequenced input: naive CD4+ T cells sorted from blood. Subset indicated: CD45RA+ positively selected. CDR3 residues: CAISGTDQETQYF. The DNA of the CDR3 is TGTGCCATCAGTGGGACGGATCAAGAGACCCAGTACTTC.